A selection of T cell receptor beta chains follows, all from one sample in a study of blood T cell repertoires in COVID-19. The data were produced by immunoSEQ multiplex PCR, yet TCRdb's version contains in-frame clones alone and is incomplete. This table holds some 280,000 clones, 89% found once. Source material: peripheral blood. Every receptor here comes from a woman aged 40 to 50 who had recovered from COVID-19. Both conserved end residues are trimmed from each CDR3.

CDR3aa: ASSYTSTSRTSTDTQY
j_gene: TRBJ2-3
v_gene: TRBV6-2/TRBV6-3
len: 16

CDR3aa: SVVPSGSSYEQY
j_gene: TRBJ2-7
v_gene: TRBV29-1
len: 12

CDR3aa: ASSSEGTGMDEQY
j_gene: TRBJ2-7
v_gene: TRBV11-2
len: 13

CDR3aa: ASSPTGDEQY
j_gene: TRBJ2-7
v_gene: TRBV19
len: 10

CDR3aa: ASIIRGSRGNTIY
j_gene: TRBJ1-3
v_gene: TRBV6-5
len: 13

CDR3aa: ASSADGGLGYGYT
j_gene: TRBJ1-2
v_gene: TRBV5-1
len: 13

CDR3aa: ASSSLSRGLFQPQH
j_gene: TRBJ1-5
v_gene: TRBV7-2
len: 14

CDR3aa: AWTKGGPGEQY
j_gene: TRBJ2-7
v_gene: TRBV30
len: 11

CDR3aa: SVPGLIHEQF
j_gene: TRBJ2-1
v_gene: TRBV29-1
len: 10

CDR3aa: ASTYRNTEAF
j_gene: TRBJ1-1
v_gene: TRBV19
len: 10

CDR3aa: ASSPGLAGGIGAYNEQF
j_gene: TRBJ2-1
v_gene: TRBV5-1
len: 17

CDR3aa: ASSALPRGAGNYNEQF
j_gene: TRBJ2-1
v_gene: TRBV6-4
len: 16

CDR3aa: SVSDEQY
j_gene: TRBJ2-7
v_gene: TRBV20-1
len: 7

CDR3aa: ASSQTPSHPF
j_gene: TRBJ2-1
v_gene: TRBV6-5
len: 10

CDR3aa: ASSLGTGRNSPLH
j_gene: TRBJ1-6
v_gene: TRBV7-9
len: 13

CDR3aa: ASSQGLTPYEQY
j_gene: TRBJ2-7
v_gene: TRBV3-1/TRBV3-2
len: 12

CDR3aa: ASSFQGADGELF
j_gene: TRBJ2-2
v_gene: TRBV2
len: 12

CDR3aa: SVDGSGTSKY
j_gene: TRBJ2-3
v_gene: TRBV29-1
len: 10

CDR3aa: ASSSRTGANEKLF
j_gene: TRBJ1-4
v_gene: TRBV5-5
len: 13

CDR3aa: AIGRAGVASYEQY
j_gene: TRBJ2-7
v_gene: TRBV10-3
len: 13

CDR3aa: ASRDTGTHEQY
j_gene: TRBJ2-7
v_gene: TRBV27
len: 11

CDR3aa: ASSQPFRGTGFFEQY
j_gene: TRBJ2-7
v_gene: TRBV3-1/TRBV3-2
len: 15

CDR3aa: ASSLTTRGVQY
j_gene: TRBJ2-7
v_gene: TRBV27
len: 11

CDR3aa: ASSSGQGTTEAF
j_gene: TRBJ1-1
v_gene: TRBV13
len: 12

CDR3aa: AWGPGISPLH
j_gene: TRBJ1-6
v_gene: TRBV30
len: 10

CDR3aa: ASSVLGSGRLEQF
j_gene: TRBJ2-1
v_gene: TRBV5-4
len: 13

CDR3aa: ASSQKETGLSGYT
j_gene: TRBJ1-2
v_gene: TRBV2
len: 13